These 26 T cell receptor beta chains share one sample of origin, sequenced in a study of blood T cell repertoires in COVID-19. The table came from immunoSEQ multiplex PCR; TCRdb's copy has only in-frame clones and leaves some out. The data hold 200,000 to 300,000 clones, with roughly 88% observed a single time. The specimen sequenced was peripheral blood. These receptors were obtained from an elderly man with acute or convalescent COVID-19.

V gene TRBV6-5 combines with J gene TRBJ2-3, with TRBD2 identical over 9 bases. Germline loops: CDR1 MNHEY, CDR2 SVGAGI. The ends lost 11 bases at V and 5 bases at J; junction bases unmatched: 14. The CDR3 is made up of 15 amino acids. The CDR3 here is CAGRRKRGVVDTQYF. CDR3 sequence (DNA): TGTGCCGGAAGGAGGAAGCGGGGGGTAGTAGATACGCAGTATTTT.

V gene TRBV5-4 combines with J gene TRBJ1-2, with a possible D match to TRBD1 (6 bases). The germline V gene encodes CDR1 SGHNT and CDR2 YYREEE (reference sequence). The CDR3 length is 16 residues. Trimming stripped 4 bases from V and 4 bases from J, with 20 bases between. The CDR3 sequence: CASSGQTGIVSYGYTF. As DNA, the CDR3 is TGTGCCAGCAGCGGGCAAACAGGGATCGTTTCCTATGGCTACACCTTC. The full variable domain, completed using reference TRBV5-4 and TRBJ1-2, is ETGVTQSPTHLIKTRGQQVTLRCSSQSGHNTVSWYQQALGQGPQFIFQYYREEENGRGNFPPRFSGLQFPNYSSELNVNALELDDSALYLCASSGQTGIVSYGYTFGSGTRLTVV.

V is TRBV3-1 (or the pseudogene TRBV3-2) and J is TRBJ1-3; the D gene is possibly TRBD1 (6 bases). V lost 0 bases to trimming and J lost 3 bases, with 15 bases between them. The CDR3 runs to 17 residues. The germline gives CDR1 LGHDT, CDR2 YNNKEL (reference sequence). The DNA of the CDR3 is TGTGCCAGCAGCCAAGAACTGGGGGGGGCGATTGGAAACACCATATATTTT. It is translated as CASSQELGGAIGNTIYF.

The CDR3 is CATGTGGNQPQHF. In nucleotides, the CDR3 is TGTGCCACCGGGACAGGGGGCAATCAGCCCCAGCATTTT. The chain joins TRBV19 to TRBJ1-5; 10 positions agree with TRBD1. Trimming cost V 10 bases and J 2 bases; bases outside gene matches: 2. The V gene's germline CDR1 is LNHDA and CDR2 SQIVND (reference sequence). The CDR3 contains 13 residues. Supplemented by reference TRBV19 and TRBJ1-5, the full variable domain reads DGGITQSPKYLFRKEGQNVTLSCEQNLNHDAMYWYRQDPGQGLRLIYYSQIVNDFQKGDIAEGYSVSREKKESFPLTVTSAQKNPTAFYLCATGTGGNQPQHFGDGTRLSIL.

The gene calls are TRBV6-5 and TRBJ1-2; the match to TRBD1 covers 7 bases. Trimming at V came to 8 bases and at J to 6 bases, leaving 12 bases not matched to a gene. There are 14 residues in the CDR3. Germline CDR1 reads MNHEY; CDR2 reads SVGAGI. In DNA, the CDR3 is TGTGCCAGCTTTATAAGGGGGCGCTCAAATGGCTACACCTTC. Its translation is CASFIRGRSNGYTF.

This clone was counted only a few times. The J gene is TRBJ1-5, the V gene TRBV15; 7 positions match TRBD1. The germline V gene has CDR1 LNHNV and CDR2 YYDKDF (reference sequence). The CDR3 contains 12 residues. The V segment lost 7 bases and the J segment 6 bases; nucleotides outside the gene matches: 3. CDR3 sequence (DNA): TGTGCCACCAATACAGGGGTTCAGCCCCAGCATTTT. It is translated as CATNTGVQPQHF.

This chain connects TRBV28 to TRBJ1-4; D is ambiguous. The CDR3 is 14 residues long. V was cut by 5 bases and J by 4 bases, with 11 bases left in between. Germline CDR1 is MDHEN and CDR2 is SYDVKM. DNA for the CDR3: TGTGCCAGCAGTCTAGCCTCCCTTAATGAAAAACTGTTTTTT. Translated, it gives CASSLASLNEKLFF.

This clone has a single count. The V call is TRBV4-1, the J call TRBJ2-5; TRBD2 agrees at 8 bases. The CDR3 extends over 17 amino acids. Germline lookup yields CDR1 MGHRA and CDR2 YSYEKL. Trimming took 3 bases from V and 1 from J; bases not matched to a gene: 10. The CDR3 DNA sequence: TGCGCCAGCAGCCAGTCCCTTAGCGGGGCCCCCCAAGAGACCCAGTACTTC. This gives the protein CASSQSLSGAPQETQYF.

This clone was seen a few times. This chain joins TRBV2 and TRBJ1-1, with TRBD1 matching 8 bases. Germline V gives CDR1 SNHLY, CDR2 FYNNEI. The CDR3 contains 15 residues. V shed 2 bases and J 8 bases; nucleotides not matched to a gene: 10. The CDR3 nucleotides read TGTGCCAGCAGTGAAATCCAGGGGGCTCTTTCCGAAGCTTTCTTT. It codes for CASSEIQGALSEAFF.

The rearrangement links TRBV28 to TRBJ1-5; 7 bases line up with TRBD1. The J segment lost 3 bases and the V segment lost 5 bases, leaving 4 bases of the junction unmatched. The germline V gene encodes CDR1 MDHEN and CDR2 SYDVKM. The CDR3 runs to 14 residues. Here the CDR3 DNA reads TGTGCCAGCAGTGAGGACAGGACCAATCAGCCCCAGCATTTT. This encodes CASSEDRTNQPQHF. The whole variable domain, remainder taken from reference TRBV28 and TRBJ1-5, is DVKVTQSSRYLVKRTGEKVFLECVQDMDHENMFWYRQDPGLGLRLIYFSYDVKMKEKGDIPEGYSVSREKKERFSLILESASTNQTSMYLCASSEDRTNQPQHFGDGTRLSIL.

J is TRBJ2-5 and V is TRBV19, with a possible D match to TRBD1 (5 bases). This CDR3 is built from 11 residues. CDR1 and CDR2 (germline): LNHDA, SQIVND (reference sequence). The ends were cut back, 2 bases at V and 9 bases at J, with 7 bases in the middle. The CDR3 loop reads CASSIQGAQYF. The CDR3 region has the DNA TGTGCCAGTAGTATACAGGGTGCCCAGTACTTC.

The V call is TRBV24-1, the J call TRBJ2-2, with 11 bases identical to TRBD2. Germline assignment: CDR1 KGHDR and CDR2 SFDVKD. J gave up 5 bases and V 2 bases, and 9 bases lay outside the gene matches. The CDR3 covers 18 residues. CDR3 amino acids: CATSDSVSGRAQTGELFF. The CDR3 nucleotides are TGTGCCACCAGTGATTCCGTTAGCGGGAGGGCCCAAACCGGGGAGCTGTTTTTT.

Here the CDR3 reads CASSLVQGTGNTIYF. For the CDR3, the DNA is TGCGCCAGCAGCTTGGTCCAGGGTACAGGAAACACCATATATTTT. The rearrangement joins TRBV5-1 to TRBJ1-3; D is possibly TRBD1 (5 bases). Germline CDR1 reads SGHRS; CDR2 reads YFSETQ. V lost 0 bases to trimming and J lost 4 bases, with 11 bases between them. The CDR3 runs 15 residues.

V gene TRBV5-4 combines with J gene TRBJ1-1, with D unclear. The CDR3 totals 16 residues. Germline V gene lookup returns CDR1 SGHNT and CDR2 YYREEE (reference sequence). The germline V and J ends were trimmed by 4 bases and 0 bases, with 16 bases remaining between them. In DNA, the CDR3 is TGTGCCAGCAGCCTCGGCGGTCTGAACCTGAACACTGAAGCTTTCTTT. It codes for CASSLGGLNLNTEAFF.

This chain joins TRBV4-2 and TRBJ1-6, with 9 nucleotides matching TRBD1. The V segment lost 5 bases and the J segment 7 bases; nucleotides outside the gene matches: 3. The germline gives CDR1 LGHNA, CDR2 YNFKEQ. CDR3 length: 14 amino acids. CDR3 nucleotide sequence: TGTGCCAGCAGCGAAGGACAGGGGAATTCACCCCTCCACTTT. The encoded protein is CASSEGQGNSPLHF.

This chain links TRBV5-8 with TRBJ1-3; D not resolved. Germline V gene data show CDR1 as SGHTS and CDR2 as YDEGEE. The CDR3 runs 16 residues. The V and J ends lost 3 bases and 7 bases respectively, with 20 bases between them. CDR3 amino acids: CASSYFSRKSRNTIYF. As DNA, the CDR3 is TGTGCCAGCAGCTACTTTAGCCGGAAGTCGCGCAACACCATATATTTT.

The chain is built from TRBV9 and TRBJ1-4; no reliable D call. The length of the CDR3 is 13 residues. Germline V gives CDR1 SGDLS, CDR2 YYNGEE. The V end lost 0 bases, the J end lost 4 bases, and 4 bases lay between the germline ends. CDR3 nucleotide sequence: TGTGCCAGCAGCGTAGAGAGTAATGAAAAACTGTTTTTT. It translates to CASSVESNEKLFF.

The chain is built from TRBV9 and TRBJ1-1, with 7 bases identical to TRBD1. The ends lost 3 bases at V and 7 bases at J; junction bases unmatched: 6. The CDR3 sequence is 13 residues long. In germline, CDR1 is SGDLS, CDR2 YYNGEE. CDR3 sequence (DNA): TGTGCCAGCAGCGCAACAGGGGTGAGTGAAGCTTTCTTT. Its translation is CASSATGVSEAFF.

The CDR3 protein is CASRGGVGNTIYF. CDR3 DNA sequence: TGTGCCAGTCGAGGGGGGGTTGGAAACACCATATATTTT. The chain links TRBV28 to TRBJ1-3; the D gene is possibly TRBD1 (6 bases). CDR1 and CDR2 from the germline V gene are MDHEN and SYDVKM. The CDR3 length is 13 residues. The V end lost 9 bases, the J end lost 3 bases, and 12 bases lay between the germline ends.

The genes are TRBV2 and TRBJ1-1; a possible D gene is TRBD1 (5 bases). This CDR3 has 14 residues. Germline-derived CDR1 and CDR2 are SNHLY and FYNNEI. V lost 4 bases and J lost 4, with 13 bases in between. Here the CDR3 DNA reads TGTGCCAGCAGTGGACAGTCCTGGGCCACTGAAGCTTTCTTT. It translates to CASSGQSWATEAFF.

The rearrangement links TRBV29-1 to TRBJ2-7, with 10 bases that match TRBD1. The CDR3 covers 12 residues. Germline CDR1 SQVTM, CDR2 ANQGSEA. J was trimmed by 2 bases and V by 7 bases; bases with no gene match: 2. CDR3 in amino acids: CSAGTGAYEQYF. Here the CDR3 DNA reads TGCAGCGCGGGGACAGGGGCCTACGAGCAGTACTTC.

This chain connects TRBV5-4 to TRBJ2-5, with 10 nucleotides matching TRBD2. The germline V gene has CDR1 SGHNT and CDR2 YYREEE (reference sequence). This CDR3 is built from 15 residues. V lost 0 bases, J lost 2 bases, and 1 base stayed unmatched. The CDR3 here is CASSLGSGGQETQYF. The CDR3 nucleotides are TGTGCCAGCAGCTTGGGTAGCGGGGGGCAAGAGACCCAGTACTTC.

This clone was found a few times. The DNA of the CDR3 is TGCGCCAGCAGACCCATACGGCGGGATCAGCCCCAGCATTTT. It specifies CASRPIRRDQPQHF. The chain combines TRBV10-1 with TRBJ1-5; D unclear. The V and J ends lost 6 bases and 5 bases respectively, with 14 bases between them. Looked up from germline, CDR1 is WNHNN and CDR2 is SYGVQD (reference sequence). This CDR3 has 14 residues.

The chain combines TRBV11-2 with TRBJ2-2, with TRBD1 identical over 7 bases. The CDR3 sequence is 15 residues long. Trimming took 5 bases from V and 6 from J; bases not matched to a gene: 9. Per the germline V gene, CDR1 is SGHAT and CDR2 is FQNNGV. CDR3 sequence (DNA): TGTGCCAGCAGCCGCACAGGGGTGTCGTCCGGGGAGCTGTTTTTT. This translates into CASSRTGVSSGELFF.

V and J are TRBV28 and TRBJ1-5, with TRBD1 matching over 10 bases. V shed 6 bases, J shed 0 bases, and the junction held 11 bases outside the gene matches. This CDR3 region has 18 residues. CDR1 is MDHEN and CDR2 is SYDVKM in the germline V gene. DNA for the CDR3: TGTGCCAGCAGCTATGACCGGGACAGGGGATATAGCAATCAGCCCCAGCATTTT. Its protein is CASSYDRDRGYSNQPQHF.

This clone was counted a single time. The J gene is TRBJ2-3, the V gene TRBV5-6; D is undetermined. CDR1 SGHDT and CDR2 YYEEEE come from the germline V gene. This CDR3 comprises 14 residues. Between the trimmed V and J ends, which lost 0 bases and 0 bases, there was a span of 5 bases. This CDR3 is CASSLGRSTDTQYF. The CDR3 DNA sequence: TGTGCCAGCAGCTTGGGGCGGAGCACAGATACGCAGTATTTT.